This T cell receptor beta chain was identified in a study of blood T cells in healthy people across ages. The table lists this clonotype with a few counts. It was with a sample-barcoded 5' primer and a J-beta primer mix that a second PCR of roughly 7 to 12 cycles was run. MiXCR, run by TCRdb on the 5' RACE reads, gives a single entry per CDR3 protein. The data hold 650,000 to 900,000 distinct CDR3 sequences, with around 62% observed a single time. Sequenced: blood. The origin of this receptor is a man between 25 and 39 years old in good health.

The DNA of the CDR3 is TGTGCCACCAGCAGAGATTGGACGCTGCAAGAGACCCAGTACTTC. It encodes CATSRDWTLQETQYF. V and J are TRBV15 and TRBJ2-5; D not resolved. Trimming took off 0 bases at V and 2 bases at J, with 10 bases between the two ends. The V gene's germline CDR1 is LNHNV and CDR2 YYDKDF (reference sequence). The CDR3 is made up of 15 amino acids.